This entry lists 21 T cell receptor beta chains sequenced from one sample in a study of OX40 agonist ivuxolimab in advanced cancers. Sequencing used immunoSEQ multiplex PCR; TCRdb keeps in-frame clones, though not all of them. The sample has 100,000 to 150,000 clones, about 94% seen once. Sequenced here: CD4+ or CD8+ T cells sorted from blood, sampled in a trial of the OX40 agonist ivuxolimab. The receptors shown here come from an adult with an advanced solid tumor such as melanoma, head and neck, liver or kidney cancer.

This CDR3 reads CASSPQAGNNEQFF. The CDR3 DNA reads TGTGCCAGCTCACCACAGGCGGGAAACAATGAGCAGTTCTTC. The chain couples TRBV18 to TRBJ2-1, with a tentative D call TRBD2 (6 bases). Trimming pared 1 base from V and 5 bases from J, leaving 9 bases between. The CDR3 totals 14 residues. Germline V gives CDR1 KGHSH, CDR2 LQKENI.

The chain combines TRBV2 with TRBJ1-4; D gene uncertain. From germline, CDR1 is SNHLY and CDR2 FYNNEI. This CDR3 spans 15 amino acids. Between the trimmed V and J ends, which lost 3 bases and 0 bases, there was a span of 8 bases. Here the CDR3 DNA reads TGTGCCAGCAGTGATCCGGGAGCAACTAATGAAAAACTGTTTTTT. It yields the protein CASSDPGATNEKLFF.

This chain connects TRBV5-1 to TRBJ1-3, with D uncertain. V was clipped by 1 base and J by 2 bases, with 4 bases between them. CDR3 length equals 13 residues. Germline CDR1 SGHRS, CDR2 YFSETQ. CDR3: CASSLQAGNTIYF. DNA of the CDR3: TGCGCCAGCAGCTTGCAAGCTGGAAACACCATATATTTT. The variable domain in full, with the rest retrieved from reference TRBV5-1 and TRBJ1-3, is KAGVTQTPRYLIKTRGQQVTLSCSPISGHRSVSWYQQTPGQGLQFLFEYFSETQRNKGNFPGRFSGRQFSNSRSEMNVSTLELGDSALYLCASSLQAGNTIYFGEGSWLTVV.

The V call is TRBV6-4, the J call TRBJ2-1; D unclear. This CDR3 has 13 residues. Germline assignment: CDR1 MRHNA and CDR2 SNTAGT. V was shortened by 4 bases and J by 7 bases, with 11 bases between the two germline ends. The CDR3 loop is CASSARTHNEQFF. The CDR3 coding sequence is TGTGCCAGCAGTGCACGGACGCATAATGAGCAGTTCTTC.

This chain joins TRBV5-1 and TRBJ2-3; 11 bases are shared with TRBD2. Trimming took 4 bases from V and 2 from J; bases not matched to a gene: 6. This CDR3 is built from 16 residues. Germline lookup yields CDR1 SGHRS and CDR2 YFSETQ. The CDR3 DNA sequence: TGCGCCAGCAGCGCCACTAGCGGGAGACCCACAGATACGCAGTATTTT. It specifies CASSATSGRPTDTQYF.

The chain recombines TRBV29-1 with TRBJ2-7, with TRBD1 identical over 9 bases. The junction had 8 bases not matched to a gene; V was cut back by 7 bases and J by 1 base. The CDR3 is made up of 14 amino acids. In germline, CDR1 is SQVTM, CDR2 ANQGSEA. The CDR3 reads CSGLGDRGSYEQYF. DNA for the CDR3: TGCAGCGGGCTGGGAGACAGGGGGTCCTACGAGCAGTACTTC.

Comments on this clone: Other DNA sequences in this sample translate to the same CDR3. The rearrangement links TRBV7-3 to TRBJ1-2; weak D call: TRBD1 (5 bases). The CDR3 runs to 18 residues. V shed 2 bases and J shed 3 bases, with 22 bases lying between them. CDR1 SGHTA and CDR2 FQGTGA come from the germline V gene. The CDR3 sequence is CASSLFREGPRGDYGYTF. The DNA of the CDR3 is TGTGCCAGCAGCTTATTTAGGGAGGGGCCCCGGGGAGACTATGGCTACACCTTC. Together with reference TRBV7-3 and TRBJ1-2, the CDR3 gives the full variable domain: GAGVSQTPSNKVTEKGKYVELRCDPISGHTALYWYRQSLGQGPEFLIYFQGTGAADDSGLPNDRFFAVRPEGSVSTLKIQRTERGDSAVYLCASSLFREGPRGDYGYTFGSGTRLTVV.

CDR3: CASSLVAGAWDNEQFF. The CDR3 DNA is TGTGCCAGCAGCTTAGTAGCGGGGGCTTGGGACAATGAGCAGTTCTTC. The rearrangement links TRBV11-2 to TRBJ2-1; 9 bases map to TRBD2. The J segment lost 5 bases and the V segment lost 1 base, leaving 6 bases of the junction unmatched. The CDR3 runs to 16 residues. Germline loops: CDR1 SGHAT, CDR2 FQNNGV.

This clone occurred a few times. The CDR3 nucleotides are TGTGCCATCAGTGATAGAGCCACTGAAGCTTTCTTT. Its protein is CAISDRATEAFF. The chain carries TRBV10-3 and TRBJ1-1, with no clear D. The V gene lost 3 bases and the J gene lost 4 bases, with 6 bases spanning the gap. Germline V gene sequence: CDR1 ENHRY, CDR2 SYGVKD. The CDR3 contains 12 residues.

The chain is built from TRBV29-1 and TRBJ1-1; D gene ambiguous. V lost 4 bases and J lost 6, with 15 bases in between. The CDR3 consists of 13 residues. Per germline, CDR1 SQVTM and CDR2 ANQGSEA. The CDR3 reads CSVVDTLRAEAFF. In DNA form, the CDR3 reads TGCAGCGTTGTGGATACCTTACGGGCTGAAGCTTTCTTT.

The chain combines TRBV5-8 with TRBJ1-5, with a tentative D call TRBD1 (6 bases). There are 17 residues in the CDR3. The germline V gene has CDR1 SGHTS and CDR2 YDEGEE. Trimming left V 0 bases short and J 0 bases short, with 13 bases between. The CDR3 loop reads CASSLERGGNSNQPQHF. In DNA form, the CDR3 reads TGTGCCAGCAGCTTGGAAAGGGGGGGGAATAGCAATCAGCCCCAGCATTTT.

This chain connects TRBV28 to TRBJ2-2; TRBD1 matches at 7 bases. CDR3 length: 14 amino acids. Germline V gives CDR1 MDHEN, CDR2 SYDVKM. The V and J ends lost 3 bases and 7 bases, in that order; junction bases with no gene match: 5. CDR3 amino acids: CASSFYRGFGELFF. CDR3 bases: TGTGCCAGCAGTTTCTACAGGGGTTTCGGGGAGCTGTTTTTT. Full variable domain (outside the CDR3, taken from reference TRBV28 and TRBJ2-2): DVKVTQSSRYLVKRTGEKVFLECVQDMDHENMFWYRQDPGLGLRLIYFSYDVKMKEKGDIPEGYSVSREKKERFSLILESASTNQTSMYLCASSFYRGFGELFFGEGSRLTVL.

This chain links TRBV5-5 with TRBJ2-5; D remains ambiguous. CDR1 is SGHKS, CDR2 YYEKEE, per germline (reference sequence). The V gene lost 0 bases and the J gene lost 7 bases, with 19 bases spanning the gap. The CDR3 is 16 amino acids. CDR3 in amino acids: CASSLEGITPLGTQYF. The CDR3 nucleotides are TGTGCCAGCAGCTTGGAGGGCATCACCCCCCTTGGGACCCAGTACTTC. Full variable domain (missing parts from reference TRBV5-5 and TRBJ2-5): DAGVTQSPTHLIKTRGQQVTLRCSPISGHKSVSWYQQVLGQGPQFIFQYYEKEERGRGNFPDRFSARQFPNYSSELNVNALLLGDSALYLCASSLEGITPLGTQYFGPGTRLLVL.

The CDR3 is CASSIPGATDTQYF. For the CDR3, the DNA is TGTGCCAGTAGTATACCAGGGGCAACAGATACGCAGTATTTT. This chain connects TRBV19 to TRBJ2-3, with D perhaps matching TRBD1 (6 bases). Germline loops: CDR1 LNHDA, CDR2 SQIVND (reference sequence). Trimming took 2 bases from V and 3 from J, leaving 9 bases between them. The CDR3 spans 14 residues.

This clone was observed once. This sequence joins TRBV19 and TRBJ2-3; D is possibly TRBD2 (5 bases). V lost 11 bases to trimming and J lost 3 bases, with 18 bases between them. Germline values: CDR1 LNHDA, CDR2 SQIVND (reference sequence). There are 14 residues in the CDR3. The CDR3 coding sequence is TGTGCCGCGGCGAGGGAGTTGAGGACAGATACGCAGTATTTT. Protein sequence: CAAARELRTDTQYF.

The rearrangement uses TRBV5-4 and TRBJ2-1; 9 positions agree with TRBD2. Germline values: CDR1 SGHNT, CDR2 YYREEE (reference sequence). The junction had 8 bases not matched to a gene; V was cut back by 4 bases and J by 6 bases. The CDR3 totals 15 residues. The CDR3 bases are TGTGCCAGCAGCCGCGGGACTAGCCGCGGCAATGAGCAGTTCTTC. Its protein product is CASSRGTSRGNEQFF.

This chain uses TRBV29-1 with TRBJ2-1, with D perhaps being TRBD1 or TRBD2 (6 bases each). Trimming removed 2 bases at V and 0 bases at J, with 14 bases between. Germline CDR1 SQVTM, CDR2 ANQGSEA. This CDR3 has 16 residues. CDR3 residues: CSVEKGGRSSYNEQFF. DNA of the CDR3: TGCAGCGTTGAAAAGGGGGGCCGGAGCTCCTACAATGAGCAGTTCTTC.

This chain links TRBV29-1 with TRBJ2-5; tentatively, D is TRBD1 or TRBD2 (5 bases each). V lost 3 bases and J lost 4, with 12 bases in between. There are 13 residues in the CDR3. Germline CDR1 is SQVTM and CDR2 is ANQGSEA. CDR3 bases: TGCAGCGTTGATAAAGGTGGGGGAGAGACCCAGTACTTC. Its protein product is CSVDKGGGETQYF. The full variable domain, with the rest looked up from reference TRBV29-1 and TRBJ2-5, is SAVISQKPSRDICQRGTSLTIQCQVDSQVTMMFWYRQQPGQSLTLIATANQGSEATYESGFVIDKFPISRPNLTFSTLTVSNMSPEDSSIYLCSVDKGGGETQYFGPGTRLLVL.

This rearrangement joins TRBV28 to TRBJ2-7; 7 bases line up with TRBD1. After removal of 6 bases from V and 2 bases from J, the junction contained 7 bases not matched to a gene. CDR3 length: 14 residues. Germline CDR1 MDHEN, CDR2 SYDVKM. The CDR3 here is CASSRGTEPYEQYF. In nucleotides, the CDR3 is TGTGCCAGCAGCCGAGGGACAGAGCCCTACGAGCAGTACTTC.

The chain links TRBV5-6 to TRBJ1-1; the D is unclear. The CDR3 is 15 residues long. Trimming took 0 bases from V and 0 from J, leaving 9 bases between them. Germline CDR1 reads SGHDT; CDR2 reads YYEEEE. CDR3 bases: TGTGCCAGCAGCTTGGAGGGCAGATTGAACACTGAAGCTTTCTTT. Its protein product is CASSLEGRLNTEAFF.

This chain links TRBV5-1 with TRBJ1-6; D gene unclear. Trimming shortened V by 3 bases and J by 7 bases, and 17 bases separated the two germline ends. CDR1 is SGHRS and CDR2 is YFSETQ in the germline V gene. This CDR3 spans 16 amino acids. For the CDR3, the DNA is TGCGCCAGCAGCTCCGAAGGAAGAGGAAAAAATTCACCCCTCCACTTT. Translated: CASSSEGRGKNSPLHF.